The 10 T cell receptor beta chains given below trace back to one sample, sequenced in a study of Graves' ophthalmopathy and Graves' hyperthyroidism. Investigators amplified TCR beta CDR3 regions from RNA transcripts. Second-round multiplex PCR came after a first-round RT-PCR that employed HTBI primers. Each CDR3 protein gets one entry after TCRdb re-called the multiplex PCR reads with MiXCR. The top ten hold around 5.5% of the sample, which has 170,000 or so distinct CDR3 sequences, less than 45% seen once. Sequenced material: peripheral blood. The origin of the receptors is a middle-aged woman with Graves' ophthalmopathy.

This clonotype showed up just a few times. V is TRBV28 and J is TRBJ2-7; D perhaps matches TRBD1 (5 bases). CDR1 MDHEN and CDR2 SYDVKM come from the germline V gene. The CDR3 consists of 12 residues. V lost 6 bases and J 5 bases, leaving 11 bases between the germline ends. CDR3: CASREQANEQYF. The CDR3 region has the DNA TGTGCCAGCAGAGAACAGGCTAACGAGCAGTACTTC.

V gene TRBV24-1 combines with J gene TRBJ2-5, with D possibly matching TRBD1 (5 bases). The CDR3 spans 12 residues. The V gene's germline CDR1 is KGHDR and CDR2 SFDVKD. The CDR3 DNA reads as TGTGTCGACCGCAGGGCCCAAGAGACCCAGTACTTC. Its translation: CVDRRAQETQYF.

This clonotype was observed at least ten times. V gene TRBV18 combines with J gene TRBJ1-1, with no clear D. The CDR3 sequence is 12 residues long. Germline CDR1 is KGHSH and CDR2 is LQKENI. The V and J ends lost 6 bases and 1 base respectively, with 6 bases between them. The DNA for the CDR3 is TGTGCCAGCTCGCCCGCGAACACTGAAGCTTTCTTT. This encodes CASSPANTEAFF.

This clonotype showed up many times. The rearrangement uses TRBV4-3 and TRBJ2-7; 7 bases line up with TRBD2. The junction had 5 bases not matched to a gene; V was cut back by 0 bases and J by 3 bases. Germline values: CDR1 LGHNA, CDR2 YSLEER. CDR3 size: 15 residues. The CDR3 DNA reads as TGCGCCAGCAGCCAAGATATGGGGGGGGACTACGAGCAGTACTTC. Its protein product is CASSQDMGGDYEQYF.

This clonotype was seen many times. The gene calls are TRBV12-3 or TRBV12-4 and TRBJ1-2; no clear D gene. V was clipped by 2 bases and J by 2 bases, with 9 bases between them. The CDR3 length is 14 residues. The CDR3: CASSLSVGNYGYTF. DNA of the CDR3: TGTGCCAGCAGTTTAAGTGTAGGCAACTATGGCTACACCTTC.

This clonotype was observed at least ten times. The chain is built from TRBV20-1 and TRBJ2-2, with TRBD1 matching 8 bases. Trimming took 4 bases from V and 1 from J; bases not matched to a gene: 8. CDR3 length: 16 residues. Germline V gene sequence: CDR1 DFQATT, CDR2 SNEGSKA (reference sequence). This chain's CDR3 is CSAKSLTGGNTGELFF. The CDR3, as DNA: TGCAGTGCTAAATCTTTAACAGGGGGGAACACCGGGGAGCTGTTTTTT.

This clonotype came up many times. The genes are TRBV2 and TRBJ2-2; D call uncertain. Germline CDR1 SNHLY, CDR2 FYNNEI. The CDR3 runs 12 residues. Trimming left V 4 bases short and J 6 bases short, with 6 bases between. The CDR3 region is CASSVWAGELFF. The CDR3 DNA follows: TGTGCCAGCAGTGTTTGGGCCGGGGAGCTGTTTTTT.

The chain combines TRBV6-2 or TRBV6-3 with TRBJ2-5; 10 bases map to TRBD2. CDR3 size: 17 residues. Germline V CDR1 and CDR2: MNHEY, SVGEGT. V was clipped by 6 bases and J by 3 bases; unmatched bases: 13. CDR3 in amino acids: CASRWGSGGAEEETQYF. CDR3 coding DNA: TGTGCCAGCAGATGGGGGAGCGGGGGGGCCGAAGAAGAGACCCAGTACTTC.

V and J are TRBV24-1 and TRBJ2-7, with TRBD2 as a possible D gene (6 bases). CDR1 and CDR2 from the germline V gene are KGHDR and SFDVKD. CDR3 length equals 14 residues. V lost 9 bases and J lost 5, with 19 bases in between. The CDR3 DNA follows: TGTGCCACCTCCTCAGCAGGAGGGAGGAACGAGCAGTACTTC. Protein: CATSSAGGRNEQYF.

This clonotype was observed many times. The chain links TRBV12-3 or TRBV12-4 to TRBJ2-7; 11 nucleotides match TRBD1. The length of the CDR3 is 15 residues. J gave up 4 bases and V 4 bases, and 6 bases lay outside the gene matches. CDR3 DNA: TGTGCCAGCAGTTCGGGGGACAGGGGGTTTTACGAGCAGTACTTC. This sequence encodes CASSSGDRGFYEQYF.